This T cell receptor beta chain stems from a study of T-cell memory formation after mild COVID-19. Each CDR3 protein is one row after TCRdb ran MiXCR on the 5' RACE reads. The sample lists hundreds of thousands of distinct CDR3 sequences, under 20% occurring once. The germline V gene has CDR1 SGHVS and CDR2 FNYEAQ. The CDR3 consists of 13 residues. The V end was cut by 4 bases, the J end by 2 bases, with 8 bases between. This clonotype has only a few counts. The sample was PBMCs or a T cell subset sorted from them (not recorded which). This TCR was recovered from an adult woman who had mild COVID-19 (a few samples of this study predate the infection). Cell type and time point are not known. This rearrangement joins TRBV7-6 to TRBJ1-2; no clear D gene. CDR3 region: CASSSRANYGYTF. CDR3 DNA: TGTGCCAGCAGCTCTAGGGCGAACTATGGCTACACCTTC.